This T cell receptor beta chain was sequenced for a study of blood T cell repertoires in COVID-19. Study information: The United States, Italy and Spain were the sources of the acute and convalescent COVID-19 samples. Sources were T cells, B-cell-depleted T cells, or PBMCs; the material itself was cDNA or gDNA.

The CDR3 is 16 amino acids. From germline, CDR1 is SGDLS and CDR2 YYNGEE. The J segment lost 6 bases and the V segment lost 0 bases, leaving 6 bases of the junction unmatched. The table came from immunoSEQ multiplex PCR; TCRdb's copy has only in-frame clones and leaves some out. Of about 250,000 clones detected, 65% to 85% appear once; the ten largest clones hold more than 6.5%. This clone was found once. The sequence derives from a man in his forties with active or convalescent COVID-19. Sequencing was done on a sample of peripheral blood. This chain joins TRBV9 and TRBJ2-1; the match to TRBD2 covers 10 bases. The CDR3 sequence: CASSVAWSGGANEQFF. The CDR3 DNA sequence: TGTGCCAGCAGCGTAGCTTGGAGCGGGGGGGCCAATGAGCAGTTCTTC.